The 28 T cell receptor beta chains reported below all come from one sample, sequenced in a study of OX40 agonist ivuxolimab in advanced cancers. Profiled with immunoSEQ multiplex PCR; TCRdb holds only in-frame clones, not every one. The sample carries about 67,000 clones, approximately 85% recorded once. This specimen was CD4+ or CD8+ T cells sorted from blood, taken in a trial of the OX40 agonist ivuxolimab. The receptors stem from an adult with an advanced solid tumor such as melanoma, head and neck, liver or kidney cancer.

V is TRBV29-1 and J is TRBJ2-1; D is unresolved. V was shortened by 8 bases and J by 6 bases, with 17 bases between the two germline ends. The germline V gene has CDR1 SQVTM and CDR2 ANQGSEA. The CDR3 loop spans 13 amino acids. The CDR3 region has the DNA TGCAGCTTCACACTACTGGGGTCCAATGAGCAGTTCTTC. Protein product: CSFTLLGSNEQFF.

V usage is TRBV6-5 and J usage is TRBJ1-2, with D perhaps TRBD1 (6 bases). The CDR3 covers 15 residues. CDR1 is MNHEY, CDR2 SVGAGI, per germline. The V gene lost 6 bases and the J gene lost 6 bases, with 20 bases spanning the gap. Written as DNA, the CDR3 is TGTGCCAGCAGACGGTCGATACAGGGAGGGCATGGCTACACCTTC. Its translation is CASRRSIQGGHGYTF.

This clone was observed a handful of times. This sample also contains other DNA sequences that code for the same CDR3. The chain couples TRBV5-1 to TRBJ1-1; D possibly corresponds to TRBD1 (5 bases). V gave up 2 bases and J gave up 6 bases, with 11 bases separating them. This CDR3 region has 13 residues. Germline CDR1 is SGHRS and CDR2 is YFSETQ. The CDR3: CASSLEGRAEAFF. CDR3 DNA sequence: TGCGCCAGCAGCTTAGAGGGACGGGCTGAAGCTTTCTTT. Full variable domain (outside the CDR3, taken from reference TRBV5-1 and TRBJ1-1): KAGVTQTPRYLIKTRGQQVTLSCSPISGHRSVSWYQQTPGQGLQFLFEYFSETQRNKGNFPGRFSGRQFSNSRSEMNVSTLELGDSALYLCASSLEGRAEAFFGQGTRLTVV.

This clone was counted once. The rearrangement links TRBV18 to TRBJ1-2; D unresolved. Deletions cut 3 bases from V and 1 base from J, with 12 bases between. The CDR3 totals 15 residues. CDR1 is KGHSH and CDR2 is LQKENI in the germline V gene. The CDR3 nucleotides are TGTGCCAGCTCACCTAACGACGGGGATAACTATGGCTACACCTTC. This codes for CASSPNDGDNYGYTF.

The CDR3 DNA sequence: TGTGCCAGCCGGGACTCCTACGAGCAGTACTTC. This codes for CASRDSYEQYF. The rearrangement joins TRBV6-6 to TRBJ2-7; D might be TRBD2 (5 bases). V was pared by 8 bases and J by 0 bases, with 5 bases between. CDR1 is MNHNY and CDR2 is SVGAGI in the germline V gene (reference sequence). CDR3 size: 11 residues.

The rearrangement links TRBV30 to TRBJ1-1; a possible D gene is TRBD1 (5 bases). Trimming left V 4 bases short and J 5 bases short, with 14 bases between. CDR1 GTSNPN and CDR2 SVGIG come from the germline V gene (reference sequence). This CDR3 spans 13 amino acids. Here the CDR3 reads CAWTRGPGTEAFF. For the CDR3, the DNA is TGTGCCTGGACCCGGGGCCCTGGGACTGAAGCTTTCTTT.

V usage is TRBV5-1 and J usage is TRBJ2-1, with 16 bases lining up with TRBD2. Germline assignment: CDR1 SGHRS and CDR2 YFSETQ. The CDR3 is made up of 16 amino acids. The trim removed 4 bases at V and 10 bases at J, leaving 8 bases unmatched. The CDR3 region has the DNA TGCGCCAGCAGCCACGGGACTAGCGGGAGGGCCAACGAGCAGTTCTTC. It yields the protein CASSHGTSGRANEQFF. The complete variable domain, with remaining parts taken from reference TRBV5-1 and TRBJ2-1, reads KAGVTQTPRYLIKTRGQQVTLSCSPISGHRSVSWYQQTPGQGLQFLFEYFSETQRNKGNFPGRFSGRQFSNSRSEMNVSTLELGDSALYLCASSHGTSGRANEQFFGPGTRLTVL.

This sequence joins TRBV29-1 and TRBJ2-7; D may be TRBD1 (5 bases). Between the trimmed V and J ends, which lost 4 bases and 4 bases, there was a span of 14 bases. The CDR3 contains 13 residues. Germline loops: CDR1 SQVTM, CDR2 ANQGSEA. CDR3 coding DNA: TGCAGCGTTGGGGATAGGGGCCTTTACGAGCAGTACTTC. It translates to CSVGDRGLYEQYF.

This clone was counted a single time. The rearrangement joins TRBV19 to TRBJ2-7; 8 nucleotides align to TRBD2. J was trimmed by 3 bases and V by 0 bases; bases with no gene match: 7. Germline V CDR1 and CDR2: LNHDA, SQIVND (reference sequence). The CDR3 loop spans 16 amino acids. The CDR3: CASSIEERGTIYEQYF. DNA for the CDR3: TGTGCCAGTAGTATAGAGGAGCGGGGGACGATCTACGAGCAGTACTTC.

The chain uses TRBV6-5 and TRBJ1-1, with 9 positions matching TRBD1. The CDR3 runs to 15 residues. Trimming removed 4 bases from V and 4 bases from J; junction bases left unmatched: 7. Germline CDR1 is MNHEY and CDR2 is SVGAGI. The chain's CDR3 is CASSFRDRASTEAFF. For the CDR3, the DNA is TGTGCCAGCAGTTTCCGGGACAGGGCATCCACTGAAGCTTTCTTT.

This clone has just a few counts. This rearrangement joins TRBV30 to TRBJ1-2, with D perhaps TRBD1 (5 bases). Trimming cost V 5 bases and J 2 bases, with 12 bases left between them. CDR3 length: 13 amino acids. Germline V gene sequence: CDR1 GTSNPN, CDR2 SVGIG (reference sequence). The CDR3 coding sequence is TGTGCCTGGGCCTCAGACAGAAACTATGGCTACACCTTC. Translating gives CAWASDRNYGYTF. The full variable domain, in which reference TRBV30 and TRBJ1-2 provide the parts outside the CDR3, is SQTIHQWPATLVQPVGSPLSLECTVEGTSNPNLYWYRQAAGRGLQLLFYSVGIGQISSEVPQNLSASRPQDRQFILSSKKLLLSDSGFYLCAWASDRNYGYTFGSGTRLTVV.

This clone was detected only a few times. V and J are TRBV19 and TRBJ1-5, with 9 nucleotides matching TRBD1. CDR1 LNHDA and CDR2 SQIVND come from the germline V gene (reference sequence). The CDR3 is made up of 14 amino acids. The junction had 8 bases not matched to a gene; V was cut back by 7 bases and J by 7 bases. CDR3 region: CASNKDRGGQPQHF. In DNA, the CDR3 is TGTGCCAGTAACAAGGACAGGGGCGGCCAGCCCCAGCATTTT.

The rearrangement uses TRBV28 and TRBJ1-4, with D uncertain. CDR3 length equals 16 residues. V was shortened by 4 bases and J by 2 bases, with 14 bases between the two germline ends. Germline V gene data show CDR1 as MDHEN and CDR2 as SYDVKM. Here the CDR3 DNA reads TGTGCCAGCAGTTCAATCCACGGGAGCACTAATGAAAAACTGTTTTTT. It yields the protein CASSSIHGSTNEKLFF.

Only one count was recorded for this clone. The rearrangement joins TRBV6-1 to TRBJ2-3; a possible D gene is TRBD1 (5 bases). The V gene's germline CDR1 is MNHNS and CDR2 SASEGT. The CDR3 extends over 15 amino acids. The ends were cut back, 4 bases at V and 0 bases at J, with 11 bases in the middle. CDR3 coding DNA: TGTGCCAGCAGTGCAATCAGGGTTAGCACAGATACGCAGTATTTT. Protein product: CASSAIRVSTDTQYF.

The rearrangement uses TRBV14 and TRBJ1-6; D gene ambiguous. There are 14 residues in the CDR3. The V end lost 3 bases, the J end lost 5 bases, and 8 bases lay between the germline ends. CDR1 is SGHDN and CDR2 is FVKESK in the germline V gene. CDR3 DNA sequence: TGTGCCAGCAGCCAGGAACGTGATAATTCACCCCTCCACTTT. Amino acid sequence: CASSQERDNSPLHF.

This chain joins TRBV4-1 and TRBJ2-5; D possibly matches TRBD1 or TRBD2 (5 bases each). Trimming pared 0 bases from V and 2 bases from J, leaving 10 bases between. Germline loops: CDR1 MGHRA, CDR2 YSYEKL. This CDR3 has 15 amino acids. This CDR3 is CASSQDWGPQETQYF. For the CDR3, the DNA is TGCGCCAGCAGCCAAGATTGGGGACCTCAAGAGACCCAGTACTTC.

This clone has a single count. The chain carries TRBV5-4 and TRBJ2-7; possibly TRBD2 for D (7 bases). Germline V gene sequence: CDR1 SGHNT, CDR2 YYREEE (reference sequence). The CDR3 extends over 14 amino acids. Trimming shortened V by 2 bases and J by 6 bases, and 15 bases separated the two germline ends. In nucleotides, the CDR3 is TGTGCCAGCAGCTTTTTAGGGGGGGGTGGCGAGCAGTACTTC. It is translated as CASSFLGGGGEQYF.

J is TRBJ2-7 and V is TRBV15; possible D gene TRBD2, 5 bases. The germline V gene encodes CDR1 LNHNV and CDR2 YYDKDF (reference sequence). Trimming pared 3 bases from V and 3 bases from J, leaving 15 bases between. The CDR3 extends over 15 amino acids. The CDR3: CATSRGMGRHYEQYF. In DNA form, the CDR3 reads TGTGCCACCAGCAGGGGGATGGGGAGACACTACGAGCAGTACTTC.

This chain joins TRBV14 and TRBJ2-3; 13 bases match TRBD2. This CDR3 region has 17 residues. V gave up 4 bases and J gave up 5 bases; unmatched junction bases: 9. The V gene's germline CDR1 is SGHDN and CDR2 FVKESK. The CDR3 here is CASSPGGTSGARDTQYF. CDR3 DNA sequence: TGTGCCAGCAGCCCTGGAGGGACTAGCGGGGCCCGAGATACGCAGTATTTT.

The genes are TRBV18 and TRBJ2-5, with D perhaps assigned TRBD1 or TRBD2 (6 bases each). The germline V gene has CDR1 KGHSH and CDR2 LQKENI. Deletions cut 4 bases from V and 2 bases from J, with 11 bases between. The CDR3 spans 14 residues. The CDR3 DNA is TGTGCCAGCTCACAAAGGGGGAGGCAAGAGACCCAGTACTTC. As protein: CASSQRGRQETQYF.

The chain couples TRBV5-1 to TRBJ2-3; 10 positions agree with TRBD2. V trimming: 4 bases; J trimming: 0 bases; junction bases outside the gene matches: 17. This CDR3 spans 20 amino acids. Germline V gives CDR1 SGHRS, CDR2 YFSETQ. CDR3 coding DNA: TGCGCCAGCAGCCCCCGGCAAGCGGGGGGGACTATAATTAGCACAGATACGCAGTATTTT. Translating it yields CASSPRQAGGTIISTDTQYF.

This clone was counted between two and nine times. The rearrangement uses TRBV5-4 and TRBJ2-1; tentative D call: TRBD2 (5 bases). The CDR3 is made up of 15 amino acids. V dropped 3 bases and J dropped 0 bases, with 10 bases sitting between them. Germline V gives CDR1 SGHNT, CDR2 YYREEE (reference sequence). CDR3 loop: CASSSGSYSYNEQFF. The CDR3 region has the DNA TGTGCCAGCAGCTCGGGATCCTACTCCTACAATGAGCAGTTCTTC.

J is TRBJ2-3 and V is TRBV5-1, with 7 positions matching TRBD1. The germline V gene encodes CDR1 SGHRS and CDR2 YFSETQ. V lost 3 bases and J lost 3; bases outside the gene matches: 10. There are 16 residues in the CDR3. This chain's CDR3 is CASSSTQGVITDTQYF. CDR3 sequence (DNA): TGCGCCAGCAGCTCTACCCAGGGGGTCATAACAGATACGCAGTATTTT.

V is TRBV2 and J is TRBJ1-6; D is possibly TRBD1 (5 bases). CDR1 is SNHLY and CDR2 is FYNNEI in the germline V gene. V lost 4 bases and J lost 6, with 7 bases in between. The CDR3 contains 13 residues. DNA for the CDR3: TGTGCCAGCAGTGGAGGGGTTAATTCACCCCTCCACTTT. Its translation is CASSGGVNSPLHF.

A word on this clone: Other DNA sequences of this sample code for an identical CDR3. This chain joins TRBV7-2 and TRBJ1-1; no firm D call. V shed 3 bases and J shed 6 bases, with 14 bases lying between them. This CDR3 is built from 14 residues. Germline V CDR1 and CDR2: SGHTA, FQGNSA. CDR3 DNA: TGTGCCAGCAGCTTGGGTAGTAGGAGGTCTGAAGCTTTCTTT. It yields the protein CASSLGSRRSEAFF.

The chain joins TRBV29-1 to TRBJ2-3; D is unclear. This CDR3 spans 11 amino acids. CDR1 is SQVTM and CDR2 is ANQGSEA in the germline V gene. V lost 4 bases, J lost 6 bases, and 8 bases lay in between. The CDR3: CSVVAGDTQYF. CDR3 DNA: TGCAGCGTTGTAGCCGGGGATACGCAGTATTTT.

This chain links TRBV6-1 with TRBJ2-5; a possible D gene is TRBD1 (6 bases). The CDR3 runs to 15 residues. Germline loops: CDR1 MNHNS, CDR2 SASEGT. V lost 3 bases, J lost 2 bases, and 13 bases lay in between. The CDR3 is CASSDPSRGQETQYF. The CDR3 DNA is TGTGCCAGCAGTGATCCCTCCAGGGGACAAGAGACCCAGTACTTC.

V and J are TRBV30 and TRBJ1-4; D may be TRBD1 (5 bases). The V end was cut by 1 base, the J end by 4 bases, with 10 bases between. The CDR3 covers 14 residues. The germline V gene has CDR1 GTSNPN and CDR2 SVGIG (reference sequence). CDR3 region: CAWSADTLNEKLFF. Written as DNA, the CDR3 is TGTGCCTGGAGTGCGGACACGCTTAATGAAAAACTGTTTTTT.